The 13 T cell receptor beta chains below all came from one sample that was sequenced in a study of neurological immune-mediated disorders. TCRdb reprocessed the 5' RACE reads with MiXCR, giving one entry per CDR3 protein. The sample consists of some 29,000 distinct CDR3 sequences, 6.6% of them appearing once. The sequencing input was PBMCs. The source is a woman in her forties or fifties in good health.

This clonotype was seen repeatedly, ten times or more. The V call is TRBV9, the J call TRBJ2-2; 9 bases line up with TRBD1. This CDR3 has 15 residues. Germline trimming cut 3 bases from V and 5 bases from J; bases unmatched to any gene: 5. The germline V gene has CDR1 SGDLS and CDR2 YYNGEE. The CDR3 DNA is TGTGCCAGCAGCGCATCCGGGACAGGGACCGGGGAGCTGTTTTTT. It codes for CASSASGTGTGELFF.

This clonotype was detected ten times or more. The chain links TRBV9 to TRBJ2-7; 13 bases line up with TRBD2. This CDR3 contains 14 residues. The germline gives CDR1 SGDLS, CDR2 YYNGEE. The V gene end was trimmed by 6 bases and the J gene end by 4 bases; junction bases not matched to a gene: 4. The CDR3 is CASTPGLAGYEQYF. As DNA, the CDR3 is TGTGCCAGCACCCCGGGACTAGCGGGATACGAGCAGTACTTC. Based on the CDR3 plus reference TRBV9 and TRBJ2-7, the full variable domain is DSGVTQTPKHLITATGQRVTLRCSPRSGDLSVYWYQQSLDQGLQFLIQYYNGEERAKGNILERFSAQQFPDLHSELNLSSLELGDSALYFCASTPGLAGYEQYFGPGTRLTVT.

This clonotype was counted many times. For the CDR3, the DNA is TGTGCCAGCAGCCAAGAAGGGATCGCGTGGTACAATGAGCAGTTCTTC. Amino acids: CASSQEGIAWYNEQFF. This rearrangement joins TRBV3-1 to TRBJ2-1; D ambiguous. CDR3 length equals 16 residues. V lost 0 bases to trimming and J lost 4 bases, with 13 bases between them. Germline lookup yields CDR1 LGHDT and CDR2 YNNKEL (reference sequence).

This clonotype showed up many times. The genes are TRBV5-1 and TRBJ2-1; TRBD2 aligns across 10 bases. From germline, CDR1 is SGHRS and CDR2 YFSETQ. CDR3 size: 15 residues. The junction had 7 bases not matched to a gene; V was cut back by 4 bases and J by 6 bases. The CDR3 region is CASSPGGLAANEQFF. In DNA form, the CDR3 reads TGCGCCAGCAGCCCTGGTGGACTAGCGGCCAATGAGCAGTTCTTC.

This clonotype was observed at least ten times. CDR3 in DNA: TGCGCCAGCAGAGGGGAATCCGAGCAGTACTTC. Amino acid sequence: CASRGESEQYF. The rearrangement links TRBV5-1 to TRBJ2-7; D is possibly TRBD1 (5 bases). This CDR3 contains 11 residues. V was pared by 5 bases and J by 6 bases, with 9 bases between. CDR1 is SGHRS and CDR2 is YFSETQ in the germline V gene.

Here the CDR3 reads CASSLEAGNTGELFF. The CDR3, as DNA: TGTGCCAGCAGCTTAGAGGCGGGGAACACCGGGGAGCTGTTTTTT. This chain links TRBV11-2 with TRBJ2-2, with D possibly matching TRBD2 (5 bases). CDR1 is SGHAT and CDR2 is FQNNGV in the germline V gene. The CDR3 totals 15 residues. V was trimmed by 0 bases and J by 1 base, leaving 6 bases between them.

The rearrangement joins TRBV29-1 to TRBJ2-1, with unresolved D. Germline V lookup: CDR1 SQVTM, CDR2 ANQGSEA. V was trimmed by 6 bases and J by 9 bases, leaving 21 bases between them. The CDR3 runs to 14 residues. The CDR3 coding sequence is TGCAGCGTGGGCGTATCGACCAGATCGGGTGAGCAGTTCTTC. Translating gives CSVGVSTRSGEQFF.

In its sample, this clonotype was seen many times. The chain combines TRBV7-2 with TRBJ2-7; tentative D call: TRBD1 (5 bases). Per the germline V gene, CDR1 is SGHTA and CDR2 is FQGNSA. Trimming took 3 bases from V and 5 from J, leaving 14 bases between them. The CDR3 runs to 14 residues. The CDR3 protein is CASSFSRARNEQYF. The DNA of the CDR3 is TGTGCCAGCAGCTTCTCCAGGGCAAGGAACGAGCAGTACTTC.

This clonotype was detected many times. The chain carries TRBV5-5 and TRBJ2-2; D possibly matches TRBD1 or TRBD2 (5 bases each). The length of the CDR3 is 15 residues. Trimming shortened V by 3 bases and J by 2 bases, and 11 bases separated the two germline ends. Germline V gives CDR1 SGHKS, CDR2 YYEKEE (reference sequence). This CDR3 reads CASSWGTHNTGELFF. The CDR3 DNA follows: TGTGCCAGCAGCTGGGGGACGCATAACACCGGGGAGCTGTTTTTT. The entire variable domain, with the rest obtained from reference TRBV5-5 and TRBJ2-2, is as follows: DAGVTQSPTHLIKTRGQQVTLRCSPISGHKSVSWYQQVLGQGPQFIFQYYEKEERGRGNFPDRFSARQFPNYSSELNVNALLLGDSALYLCASSWGTHNTGELFFGEGSRLTVL.

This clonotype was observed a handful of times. The DNA for the CDR3 is TGTGCCAGCATAGCAGATCTAGGAGGAATTGAGCAGTTCTTC. Translated: CASIADLGGIEQFF. V and J are TRBV2 and TRBJ2-1; perhaps TRBD2 as D (5 bases). The V gene's germline CDR1 is SNHLY and CDR2 FYNNEI. This CDR3 spans 14 amino acids. Trimming took off 7 bases at V and 9 bases at J, with 19 bases between the two ends.

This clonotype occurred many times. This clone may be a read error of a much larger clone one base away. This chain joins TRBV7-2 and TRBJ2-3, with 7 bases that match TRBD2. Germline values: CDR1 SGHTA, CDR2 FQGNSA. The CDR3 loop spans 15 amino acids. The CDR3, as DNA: TGTGTCAGCAGTGGAAGCGGGGCCTGGGCAGATACGCAGTATTTT. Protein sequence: CVSSGSGAWADTQYF.

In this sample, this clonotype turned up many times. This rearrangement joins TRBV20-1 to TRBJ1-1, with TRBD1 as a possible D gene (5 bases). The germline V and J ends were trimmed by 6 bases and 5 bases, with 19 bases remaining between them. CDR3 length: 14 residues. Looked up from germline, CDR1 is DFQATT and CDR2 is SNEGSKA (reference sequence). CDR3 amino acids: CSAPRGGGWTEAFF. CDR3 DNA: TGCAGTGCCCCTCGGGGGGGAGGGTGGACTGAAGCTTTCTTT.

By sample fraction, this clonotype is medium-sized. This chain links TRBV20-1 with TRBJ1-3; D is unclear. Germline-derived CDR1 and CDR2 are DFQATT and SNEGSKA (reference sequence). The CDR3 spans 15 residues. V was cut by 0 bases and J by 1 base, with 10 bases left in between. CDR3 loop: CSARDPARSGNTIYF. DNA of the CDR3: TGCAGTGCTAGAGATCCCGCCAGGTCTGGAAACACCATATATTTT.